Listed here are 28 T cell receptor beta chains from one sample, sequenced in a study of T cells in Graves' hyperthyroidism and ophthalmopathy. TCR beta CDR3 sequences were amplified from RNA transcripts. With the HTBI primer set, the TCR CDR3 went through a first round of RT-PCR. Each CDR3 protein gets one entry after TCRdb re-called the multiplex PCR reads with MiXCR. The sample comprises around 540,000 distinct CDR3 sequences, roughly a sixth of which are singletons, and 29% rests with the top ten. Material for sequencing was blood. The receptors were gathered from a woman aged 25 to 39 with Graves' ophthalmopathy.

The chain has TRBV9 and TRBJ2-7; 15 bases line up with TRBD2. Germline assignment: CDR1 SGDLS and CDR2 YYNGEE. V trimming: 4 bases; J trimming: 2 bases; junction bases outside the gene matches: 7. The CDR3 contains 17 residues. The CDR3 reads CASSPGLAGGFPYEQYF. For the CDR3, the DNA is TGTGCCAGCAGCCCCGGACTAGCGGGAGGGTTCCCCTACGAGCAGTACTTC.

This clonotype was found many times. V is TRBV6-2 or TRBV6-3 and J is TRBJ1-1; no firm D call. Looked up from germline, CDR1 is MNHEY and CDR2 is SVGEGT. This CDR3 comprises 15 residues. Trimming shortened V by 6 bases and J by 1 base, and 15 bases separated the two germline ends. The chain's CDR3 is CASRDPGLQNTEAFF. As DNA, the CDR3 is TGTGCCAGCAGAGACCCGGGTCTACAGAACACTGAAGCTTTCTTT.

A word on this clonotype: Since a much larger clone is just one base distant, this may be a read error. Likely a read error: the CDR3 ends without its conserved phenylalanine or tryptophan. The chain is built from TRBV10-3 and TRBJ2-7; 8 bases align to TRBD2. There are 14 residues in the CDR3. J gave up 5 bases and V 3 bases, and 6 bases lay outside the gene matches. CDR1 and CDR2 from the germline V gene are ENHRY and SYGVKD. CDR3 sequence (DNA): TGTGCCATCAGTGACTTAAGCGGGAGAAACGAGCAGTACCTC. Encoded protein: CAISDLSGRNEQYL.

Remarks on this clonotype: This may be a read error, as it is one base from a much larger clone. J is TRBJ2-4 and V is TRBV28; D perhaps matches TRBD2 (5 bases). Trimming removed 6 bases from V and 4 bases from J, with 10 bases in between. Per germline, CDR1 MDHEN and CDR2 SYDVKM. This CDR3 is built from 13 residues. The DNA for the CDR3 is TGTGCCAGCAGAGGACTGATGAAAAACATTCAGTACTTC. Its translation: CASRGLMKNIQYF.

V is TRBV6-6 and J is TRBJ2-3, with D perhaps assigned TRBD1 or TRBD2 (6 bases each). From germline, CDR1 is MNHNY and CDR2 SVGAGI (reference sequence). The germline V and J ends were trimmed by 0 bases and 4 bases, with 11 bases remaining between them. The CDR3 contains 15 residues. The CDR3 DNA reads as TGTGCCAGCAGTTACTCTGAGGGGGGCGCAGATACGCAGTATTTT. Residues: CASSYSEGGADTQYF.

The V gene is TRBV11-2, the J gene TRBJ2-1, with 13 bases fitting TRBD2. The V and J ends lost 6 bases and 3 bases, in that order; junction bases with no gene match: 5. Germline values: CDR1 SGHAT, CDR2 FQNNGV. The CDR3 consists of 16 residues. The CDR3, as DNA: TGTGCCAGCAGTTGGACTAGCGGGAGTATCTACAATGAGCAGTTCTTC. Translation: CASSWTSGSIYNEQFF.

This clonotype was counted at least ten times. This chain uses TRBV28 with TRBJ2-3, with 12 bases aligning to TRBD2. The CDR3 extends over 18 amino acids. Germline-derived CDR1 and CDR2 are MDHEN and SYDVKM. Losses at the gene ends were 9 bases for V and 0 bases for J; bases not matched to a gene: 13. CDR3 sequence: CASTSGRRIVFSTDTQYF. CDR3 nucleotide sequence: TGTGCCAGTACTAGCGGGAGGCGAATCGTTTTTAGCACAGATACGCAGTATTTT.

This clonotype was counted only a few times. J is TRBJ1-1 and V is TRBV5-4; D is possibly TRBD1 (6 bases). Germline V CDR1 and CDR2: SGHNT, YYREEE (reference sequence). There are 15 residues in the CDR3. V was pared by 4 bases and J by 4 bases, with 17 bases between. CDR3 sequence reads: CASSPLQGRATEAFF. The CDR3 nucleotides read TGTGCCAGCAGCCCGCTACAGGGCCGGGCCACTGAAGCTTTCTTT.

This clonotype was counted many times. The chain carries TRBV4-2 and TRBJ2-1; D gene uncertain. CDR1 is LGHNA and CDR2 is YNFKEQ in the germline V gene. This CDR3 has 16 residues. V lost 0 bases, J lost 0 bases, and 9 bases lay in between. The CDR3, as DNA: TGTGCCAGCAGCCAAGATGGTTATCGCTCCTACAATGAGCAGTTCTTC. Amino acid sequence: CASSQDGYRSYNEQFF.

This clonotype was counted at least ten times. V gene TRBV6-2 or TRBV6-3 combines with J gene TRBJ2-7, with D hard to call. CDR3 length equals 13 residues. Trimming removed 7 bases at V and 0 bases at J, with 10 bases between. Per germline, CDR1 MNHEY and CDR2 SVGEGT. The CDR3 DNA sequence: TGTGCCAGCACCGGCGTGTCCTCCTACGAGCAGTACTTC. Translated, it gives CASTGVSSYEQYF.

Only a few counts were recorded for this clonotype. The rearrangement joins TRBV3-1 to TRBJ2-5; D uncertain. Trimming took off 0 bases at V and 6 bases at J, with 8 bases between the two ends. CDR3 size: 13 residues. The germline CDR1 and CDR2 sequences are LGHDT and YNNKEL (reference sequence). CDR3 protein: CASSQDLPQTQYF. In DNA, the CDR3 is TGTGCCAGCAGCCAAGATTTACCTCAGACCCAGTACTTC.

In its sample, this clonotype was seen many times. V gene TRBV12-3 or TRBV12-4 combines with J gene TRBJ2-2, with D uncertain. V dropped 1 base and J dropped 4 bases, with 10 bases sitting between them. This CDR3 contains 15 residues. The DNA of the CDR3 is TGTGCCAGCAGTTTAGGGCCCGGTGGCACCGGGGAGCTGTTTTTT. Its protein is CASSLGPGGTGELFF.

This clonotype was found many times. CDR3 in amino acids: CATSQGAGNTIYF. The DNA of the CDR3 is TGTGCCACCAGTCAGGGTGCTGGAAACACCATATATTTT. The chain links TRBV11-2 to TRBJ1-3, with a possible D match to TRBD1 (5 bases). Germline loops: CDR1 SGHAT, CDR2 FQNNGV. The germline V and J ends were trimmed by 10 bases and 2 bases, with 12 bases remaining between them. The CDR3 spans 13 residues.

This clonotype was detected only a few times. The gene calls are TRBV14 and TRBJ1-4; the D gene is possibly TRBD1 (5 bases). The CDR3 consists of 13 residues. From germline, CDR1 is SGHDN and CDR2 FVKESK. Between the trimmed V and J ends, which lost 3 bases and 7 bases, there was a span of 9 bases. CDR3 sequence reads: CASSHQGAEKLFF. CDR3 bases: TGTGCCAGCAGCCACCAGGGTGCTGAAAAACTGTTTTTT.

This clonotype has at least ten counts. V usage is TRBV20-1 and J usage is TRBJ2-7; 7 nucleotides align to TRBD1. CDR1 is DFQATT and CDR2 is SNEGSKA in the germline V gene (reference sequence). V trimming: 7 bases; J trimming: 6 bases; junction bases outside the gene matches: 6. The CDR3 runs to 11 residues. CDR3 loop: CSVRDSPEQYF. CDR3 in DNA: TGCAGTGTTCGGGACAGTCCCGAGCAGTACTTC.

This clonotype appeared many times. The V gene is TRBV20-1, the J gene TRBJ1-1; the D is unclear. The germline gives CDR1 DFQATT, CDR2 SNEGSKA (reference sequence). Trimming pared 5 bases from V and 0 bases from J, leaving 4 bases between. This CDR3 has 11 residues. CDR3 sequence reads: CSAVMNTEAFF. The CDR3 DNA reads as TGCAGTGCTGTGATGAACACTGAAGCTTTCTTT.

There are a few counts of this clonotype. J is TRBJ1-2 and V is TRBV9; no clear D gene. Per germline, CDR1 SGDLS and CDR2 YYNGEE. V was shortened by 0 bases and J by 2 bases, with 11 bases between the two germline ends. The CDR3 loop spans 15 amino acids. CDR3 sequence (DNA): TGTGCCAGCAGCGTAGAAGGAGGCGGAAACTATGGCTACACCTTC. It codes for CASSVEGGGNYGYTF.

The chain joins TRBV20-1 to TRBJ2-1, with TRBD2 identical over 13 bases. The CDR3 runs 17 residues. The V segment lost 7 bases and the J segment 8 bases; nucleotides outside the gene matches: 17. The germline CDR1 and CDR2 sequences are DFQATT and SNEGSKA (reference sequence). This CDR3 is CSGTPGLAGSFLDEQFF. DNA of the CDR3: TGCAGTGGGACCCCGGGACTAGCGGGATCCTTTCTCGATGAGCAGTTCTTC.

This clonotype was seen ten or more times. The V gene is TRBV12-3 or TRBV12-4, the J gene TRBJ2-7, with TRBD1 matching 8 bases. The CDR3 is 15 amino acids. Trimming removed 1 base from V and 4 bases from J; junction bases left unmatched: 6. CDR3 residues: CASSLGQGARYEQYF. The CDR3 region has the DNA TGTGCCAGCAGTTTAGGGCAGGGGGCGCGGTACGAGCAGTACTTC.

The CDR3 nucleotides are TGTGCCAGCAGCGTCTCGCCAGCGGGTGTCACCGGGGAGCTGTTTTTT. This sequence encodes CASSVSPAGVTGELFF. This rearrangement joins TRBV9 to TRBJ2-2, with D maybe TRBD2 (6 bases). CDR3 size: 16 residues. Per the germline V gene, CDR1 is SGDLS and CDR2 is YYNGEE. V gave up 2 bases and J gave up 4 bases, with 15 bases separating them.

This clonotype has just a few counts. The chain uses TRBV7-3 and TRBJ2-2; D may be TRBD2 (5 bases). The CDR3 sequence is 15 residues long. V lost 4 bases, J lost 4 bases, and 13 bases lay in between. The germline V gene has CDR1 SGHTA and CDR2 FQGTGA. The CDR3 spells CASSSSRAVTGELFF. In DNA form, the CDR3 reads TGTGCCAGCAGCTCTTCGAGGGCCGTCACCGGGGAGCTGTTTTTT. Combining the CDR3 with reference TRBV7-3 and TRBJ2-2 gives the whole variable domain GAGVSQTPSNKVTEKGKYVELRCDPISGHTALYWYRQSLGQGPEFLIYFQGTGAADDSGLPNDRFFAVRPEGSVSTLKIQRTERGDSAVYLCASSSSRAVTGELFFGEGSRLTVL.

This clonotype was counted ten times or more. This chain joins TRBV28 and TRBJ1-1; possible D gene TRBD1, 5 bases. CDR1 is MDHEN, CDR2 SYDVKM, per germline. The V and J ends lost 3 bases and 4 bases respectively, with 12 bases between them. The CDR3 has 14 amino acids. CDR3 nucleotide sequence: TGTGCCAGCAGTTTGGTCCAGGGTATCACTGAAGCTTTCTTT. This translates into CASSLVQGITEAFF.

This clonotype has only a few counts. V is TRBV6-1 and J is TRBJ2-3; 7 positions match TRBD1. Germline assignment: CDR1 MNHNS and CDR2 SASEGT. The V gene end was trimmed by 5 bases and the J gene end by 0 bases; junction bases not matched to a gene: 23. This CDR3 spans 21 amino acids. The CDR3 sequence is CASSPSEQGSTKSPSTDTQYF. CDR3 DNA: TGTGCCAGCAGTCCCTCGGAACAGGGGAGTACTAAATCTCCTAGCACAGATACGCAGTATTTT.

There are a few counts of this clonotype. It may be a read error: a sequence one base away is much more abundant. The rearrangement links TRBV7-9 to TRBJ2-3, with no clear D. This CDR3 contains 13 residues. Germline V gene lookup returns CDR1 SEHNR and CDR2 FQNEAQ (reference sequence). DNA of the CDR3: TGTGCCAGCACCTTATCTAGCACAGATACGCAGTATTTT. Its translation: CASTLSSTDTQYF.

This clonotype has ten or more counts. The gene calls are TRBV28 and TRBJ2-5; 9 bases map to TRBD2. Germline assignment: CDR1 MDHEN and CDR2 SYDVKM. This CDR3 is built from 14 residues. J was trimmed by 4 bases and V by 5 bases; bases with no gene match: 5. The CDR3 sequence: CASSRKLAGETQYF. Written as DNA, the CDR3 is TGTGCCAGCAGTAGGAAACTAGCGGGAGAGACCCAGTACTTC.

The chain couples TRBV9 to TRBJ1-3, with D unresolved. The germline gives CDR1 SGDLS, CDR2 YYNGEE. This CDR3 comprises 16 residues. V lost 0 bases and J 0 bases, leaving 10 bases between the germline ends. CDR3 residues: CASSVVDTLSGNTIYF. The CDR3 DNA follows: TGTGCCAGCAGCGTAGTCGACACTCTCTCTGGAAACACCATATATTTT.

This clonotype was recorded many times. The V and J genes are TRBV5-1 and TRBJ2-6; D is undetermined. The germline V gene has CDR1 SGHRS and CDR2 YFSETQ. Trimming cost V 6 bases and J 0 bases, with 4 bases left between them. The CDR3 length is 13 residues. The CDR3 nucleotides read TGCGCCAGCAAAGCCTCTGGGGCCAACGTCCTGACTTTC. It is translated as CASKASGANVLTF. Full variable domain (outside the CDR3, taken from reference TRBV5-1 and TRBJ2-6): KAGVTQTPRYLIKTRGQQVTLSCSPISGHRSVSWYQQTPGQGLQFLFEYFSETQRNKGNFPGRFSGRQFSNSRSEMNVSTLELGDSALYLCASKASGANVLTFGAGSRLTVL.

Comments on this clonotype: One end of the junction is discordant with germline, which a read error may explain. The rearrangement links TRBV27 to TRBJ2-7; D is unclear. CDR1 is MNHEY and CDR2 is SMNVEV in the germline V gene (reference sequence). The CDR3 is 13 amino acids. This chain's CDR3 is CAGSLKGSYEQYF. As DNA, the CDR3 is TGTGCCGGCAGTTTGAAGGGATCCTACGAGCAGTACTTC.